The entry below gives a single TCR beta chain sequence along with its context. Using immunoSEQ multiplex PCR, the repertoire was profiled, and TCRdb retains in-frame clones only, with some absent. The data show around 2.1 million clones, more than 90% seen once. Germline V CDR1 and CDR2: SGHAT, FQNNGV. The J segment lost 6 bases and the V segment lost 10 bases, leaving 9 bases of the junction unmatched. The CDR3 has 13 amino acids. The record originates from a study of shared clonotypes between healthy human individuals. Study-level information: Three plates each covered CD4 naive and memory; CD8 naive two, CD8 memory one.

Specimen: naive CD4+ T cells sorted from blood. The sample's subset: CD45RA+ positively selected. This chain uses TRBV11-2 with TRBJ2-7; 10 bases line up with TRBD2. This TCR was recovered from a man aged 18 to 29 in good health. CDR3 nucleotide sequence: TGTGCCACGACAGCGGGAGGGCCGGGCGAGCAGTACTTC. It translates to CATTAGGPGEQYF.